One and the same sample provided the 30 T cell receptor delta chains below, sequenced in a study of DNA immune sequencing with unique molecular identifiers (TCRdb year 2020). Library preparation used multiplex PCR. Sequencing relied on an Illumina MiniSeq. A 32-plex assay amplified the genomic DNA, with primers for all 8 TRDV and 4 TRDJ genes spanning the CDR3. A 12-nucleotide UMI was added during 3 barcoding PCR cycles, followed by a second PCR with Illumina adapter primers. In TCRdb, clones were called once more from the public reads by CATT, and rows of identical DNA were later combined. The sample table records more than 4,500 delta-chain clones; 11% of these occur just once. The ten top clones hold approximately 53% of the sample. Source material: gamma-delta T cells enriched from blood buffy coat, or unenriched PBMCs (not recorded which). These receptors were taken from a human donor in good health.

In this sample, this clone turned up many times. The J gene is TRDJ1, the V gene TRDV2, with a tentative D call TRDD3 (5 bases). CDR3 length: 15 residues. V lost 2 bases to trimming and J lost 0 bases, with 12 bases between them. Germline CDR1 reads GEAIGNYY; CDR2 reads EKD. The CDR3 nucleotides are TGTGCCTGTGACAAGGTGGGGACGTACACCGATAAACTCATCTTT. Translation: CACDKVGTYTDKLIF.

Of note for this clone: TCRdb lists the protein of a much larger clone for this DNA, which differs at residue 15, so this is likely a read error; the protein given here is translated from the DNA itself. V usage is TRDV2 and J usage is TRDJ1; 13 bases fit TRDD3. Germline V gene lookup returns CDR1 GEAIGNYY and CDR2 EKD. With 0 bases clipped from V and 3 bases from J, the junction kept 15 bases outside the gene matches. This CDR3 comprises 20 residues. CDR3 in DNA: TGTGCCTGTGACACCGTCGCTACTGGGGGATACGGAGGGTACTCCGATAAACTCATCTTT. Amino acid sequence: CACDTVATGGYGGYSDKLIF.

The table lists this clone with many counts. The chain joins TRDV2 to TRDJ1; TRDD3 aligns across 10 bases. Looked up from germline, CDR1 is GEAIGNYY and CDR2 is EKD. Unmatched junction bases numbered 33, after V lost 0 bases and J lost 0 bases. The CDR3 runs 26 residues. The DNA for the CDR3 is TGTGCCTGTGACACCGTCCTGGGGACGTCGGACCTCTTCGGGGGATACGGCGCCGTGTACACCGATAAACTCATCTTT. Its translation is CACDTVLGTSDLFGGYGAVYTDKLIF.

Concerning this clone: The protein held in TCRdb is that of a much larger clone and does not match this DNA's translation at residue 13, likely because of a read error; the protein shown is translated from the DNA. This chain joins TRDV2 and TRDJ1; 12 positions match TRDD3. V lost 1 base and J lost 4; bases outside the gene matches: 12. This CDR3 is 18 amino acids long. Germline-derived CDR1 and CDR2 are GEAIGNYY and EKD. CDR3 sequence: CACDTVLGDTRYSDKLIF. The CDR3 DNA follows: TGTGCCTGTGACACGGTGCTGGGGGATACGCGGTACAGCGATAAACTCATCTTT.

This clone was counted only a few times. TCRdb attributes to this sequence the protein of a much larger clone, which differs from the DNA translation at residue 7; a read error is likely, and the protein displayed is translated from the DNA. The J gene is TRDJ3, the V gene TRDV2, with D uncertain. V was shortened by 0 bases and J by 11 bases, with 4 bases between the two germline ends. Looked up from germline, CDR1 is GEAIGNYY and CDR2 is EKD. This CDR3 has 12 amino acids. The chain's CDR3 is CACDTGARQMFF. The DNA for the CDR3 is TGTGCCTGTGACACCGGCGCCCGACAGATGTTTTTC.

To note about this clone: With a far larger clone one base away, a read error is the likely cause. Within the sample, other DNA sequences also encode this same CDR3. V gene TRDV2 combines with J gene TRDJ1; D is possibly TRDD3 (5 bases). Per germline, CDR1 GEAIGNYY and CDR2 EKD. This CDR3 has 15 residues. Trimming stripped 2 bases from V and 0 bases from J, with 12 bases between. CDR3 in DNA: TGTGCCTGTGACAGGCTCGGGGGCAACACCGATAAACTCATCTTT. Translation gives CACDRLGGNTDKLIF.

In its sample, this clone was seen a few times. Given a much more abundant clone one base away, this may be a read error. The gene calls are TRDV2 and TRDJ1; D may match TRDD2 or TRDD3 (5 bases each). V lost 0 bases to trimming and J lost 0 bases, with 19 bases between them. The germline V gene has CDR1 GEAIGNYY and CDR2 EKD. The CDR3 has 18 residues. CDR3 region: CACDTLPSLVDYTDKLIF. For the CDR3, the DNA is TGTGCCTGTGACACCCTTCCGTCACTGGTGGATTACACCGATAAACTCATCTTT.

This clone was recorded many times. The CDR3 sequence: CACDTIRSDWGISTDKLIF. CDR3 DNA sequence: TGTGCCTGTGACACTATTCGAAGCGACTGGGGGATAAGCACCGATAAACTCATCTTT. This chain connects TRDV2 to TRDJ1; 11 bases match TRDD3. This CDR3 is built from 19 residues. V lost 1 base, J lost 1 base, and 13 bases stayed unmatched. The germline CDR1 and CDR2 sequences are GEAIGNYY and EKD.

Concerning this clone itself: This likely traces to a read error, being one base from a far larger clone. Additional DNA sequences in this sample encode the identical CDR3. This rearrangement joins TRDV2 to TRDJ1; D not resolved. Between the trimmed V and J ends, which lost 0 bases and 0 bases, there was a span of 16 bases. The germline V gene has CDR1 GEAIGNYY and CDR2 EKD. This CDR3 contains 17 residues. CDR3 amino acids: CACDTLVLGENTDKLIF. CDR3 bases: TGTGCCTGTGACACCCTCGTGTTGGGCGAGAACACCGATAAACTCATCTTT.

This clone was observed a few times. For this DNA, TCRdb reports the protein of a much larger clone, which diverges at residue 10, most likely from a read error; the protein presented here is translated directly from the DNA. The J gene is TRDJ3, the V gene TRDV2, with a weak D call TRDD3 (5 bases). CDR1 is GEAIGNYY, CDR2 EKD, per germline. The V and J ends lost 1 base and 0 bases respectively, with 15 bases between them. This CDR3 spans 19 amino acids. The CDR3 sequence: CACDTGGLRGSWDTRQMFF. CDR3 bases: TGTGCCTGTGACACGGGGGGGCTACGGGGCTCCTGGGACACCCGACAGATGTTTTTC.

About this clone itself: A far more abundant clone sits one base away, making this likely a read error. The V call is TRDV2, the J call TRDJ2, with 13 bases matching TRDD3. The tail of the sequence fits TRDJ1 better, so the J call may be wrong. This CDR3 region has 18 residues. Germline lookup yields CDR1 GEAIGNYY and CDR2 EKD. As DNA, the CDR3 is TGTGCCTGTGACACTCTAAGTACTGGGGGATACGGCGCCGACAAACTCATCTTT. Translating it yields CACDTLSTGGYGADKLIF.

A remark on this clone: A far larger clone lies a single base away; this is likely a read error. This CDR3 is also generated by other DNA sequences in the sample. CDR3 loop: CACDHVLGVKYTDKLIF. The CDR3 coding sequence is TGTGCCTGTGACCACGTACTGGGGGTTAAGTACACCGATAAACTAATCTTT. The chain is built from TRDV2 and TRDJ1; 8 bases are a match to TRDD3. This CDR3 comprises 17 residues. Germline assignment: CDR1 GEAIGNYY and CDR2 EKD.

This clone occurred a few times. This DNA's translation differs at residue 11 from TCRdb's protein, which comes from a much larger clone; a read error is likely, and the protein shown is translated from the DNA. V gene TRDV2 combines with J gene TRDJ1; 11 nucleotides align to TRDD3. V was clipped by 0 bases and J by 2 bases; unmatched bases: 7. This CDR3 has 17 amino acids. The germline CDR1 and CDR2 sequences are GEAIGNYY and EKD. The CDR3: CACDTVGGYAETDKLIF. The CDR3 DNA reads as TGTGCCTGTGACACCGTTGGGGGATACGCTGAGACCGATAAACTCATCTTT.

Concerning this clone: The protein in TCRdb stems from a much larger clone and differs at residue 4 from this DNA's translation, likely a read error; here the protein is translated from the DNA. J is TRDJ2 and V is TRDV3; perhaps D is TRDD2 or TRDD3 (9 bases each). This CDR3 is built from 21 residues. Deletions cut 2 bases from V and 1 base from J, with 32 bases between. The germline CDR1 and CDR2 sequences are TVYSNPD and GDNSRS (reference sequence). The CDR3 loop reads CAFCLPTSLWGIPFLTAQLFF. CDR3 nucleotide sequence: TGTGCCTTTTGCCTTCCTACGTCTCTCTGGGGGATTCCTTTTTTGACAGCACAACTCTTCTTT.

As concerns this clone: With a far larger clone one base away, a read error is the likely cause. This same CDR3 is encoded by further DNA sequences in the sample. This chain connects TRDV2 to TRDJ1; no definite D call. Per the germline V gene, CDR1 is GEAIGNYY and CDR2 is EKD. This CDR3 has 14 residues. CDR3: CACDDLTATDKLIF. In DNA form, the CDR3 reads TGTGCCTGTGACGACCTTACAGCCACCGATAAACTCATTTTT.

In its sample, this clone was seen many times. This chain links TRDV1 with TRDJ1; 9 bases align to TRDD3. The CDR3 is made up of 14 amino acids. Germline CDR1 TSWWSYY, CDR2 QGS. The J segment lost 6 bases and the V segment lost 5 bases, leaving 7 bases of the junction unmatched. The CDR3 DNA sequence: TGTGCTCTTGGGAAGCTACTGGGGGAGAATAAACTCATCTTT. This codes for CALGKLLGENKLIF.

Relative to its sample, this clone is medium-sized. At the DNA level, this CDR3 is encoded by other sequences in the same sample as well. The chain has TRDV2 and TRDJ1, with D tentatively TRDD3 (5 bases). Germline lookup yields CDR1 GEAIGNYY and CDR2 EKD. Trimming took 0 bases from V and 0 from J, leaving 22 bases between them. The CDR3 contains 19 residues. This CDR3 reads CACDTVPSVSGGDTDKLIF. Written as DNA, the CDR3 is TGTGCCTGTGACACCGTCCCATCCGTCTCGGGGGGCGACACCGATAAACTCATCTTT.

The genes are TRDV1 and TRDJ1; 9 nucleotides align to TRDD2. No J gene is reported in TCRdb; it was inferred here by comparing the DNA with germline. The CDR3 has 21 residues. From germline, CDR1 is TSWWSYY and CDR2 QGS. The V gene end was trimmed by 3 bases and the J gene end by 0 bases; junction bases not matched to a gene: 20. CDR3 coding DNA: TGTGCTCTTGGGGATTCCTTCCTACTCCCGGGAGGGATCCCCCACACCGATAAACTCATCTTT. It yields the protein CALGDSFLLPGGIPHTDKLIF.

The J gene corresponds to TRDJ1; a V gene call is absent; the table's D call of TRDD3 was not tested on the DNA. The CDR3 is made up of 18 amino acids. The CDR3 reads CALGELLSLTLNTDKLIF. The CDR3 DNA follows: TGTGCTCTTGGGGAACTTCTATCTTTAACCCTTAACACCGATAAACTCATCTTT.

Remarks on this clone: The TCRdb protein comes from a much larger clone and disagrees with this DNA's translation at residues 4 and 8, likely due to a read error; the protein given here is derived from the DNA. The chain uses TRDV2 and TRDJ1; 8 bases line up with TRDD3. The V gene's germline CDR1 is GEAIGNYY and CDR2 EKD. The CDR3 extends over 15 amino acids. The ends lost 6 bases at V and 4 bases at J; junction bases unmatched: 12. DNA of the CDR3: TGTGCCTGTTCCCAACTGGGGGTTAGGGACGATAAACTCATCTTT. Encoded protein: CACSQLGVRDDKLIF.

As for this clone: The protein held in TCRdb is that of a much larger clone and does not match this DNA's translation at residue 8, likely because of a read error; the protein shown is translated from the DNA. J is TRDJ1 and V is TRDV2; perhaps TRDD3 as D (6 bases). The CDR3 is made up of 17 amino acids. CDR1 is GEAIGNYY and CDR2 is EKD in the germline V gene. Trimming pared 1 base from V and 0 bases from J, leaving 17 bases between. The CDR3 is CACDTLGNGKYTDKLIF. In nucleotides, the CDR3 is TGTGCCTGTGACACTCTGGGGAATGGAAAGTACACCGATAAACTCATCTTT.

The called J gene is TRDJ1, whereas the V gene has no call; no check of the table's D call, TRDD3, against the DNA was made. The length of the CDR3 is 18 residues. The CDR3 bases are TGTGCTCTTGGGGAGCCCAATTCCTACGTGACTGGGATCGATAAACTCATCTTT. This gives the protein CALGEPNSYVTGIDKLIF.

As to this clone: Since a far larger clone is one base different, this is likely a read error. The same CDR3 can be traced to other DNA sequences in this sample. V is TRDV2 and J is TRDJ1; 11 positions match TRDD3. Germline values: CDR1 GEAIGNYY, CDR2 EKD. The CDR3 extends over 15 amino acids. The CDR3 loop is CACDPLGDKSDKLIF. CDR3 bases: TGTGCCTGTGACCCACTGGGGGATAAATCCGATAAACTTATCTTT.

Comments on this clone: A far larger clone is a single base away, which makes a read error likely. This specimen includes other DNA sequences encoding the same CDR3. The V call is TRDV1, the J call TRDJ1; 10 nucleotides line up with TRDD3. TCRdb supplies no J gene; here it was assigned by aligning the nucleotide sequence to germline. CDR3 size: 26 residues. The V gene's germline CDR1 is TSWWSYY and CDR2 QGS. The J segment lost 0 bases and the V segment lost 0 bases, leaving 31 bases of the junction unmatched. As DNA, the CDR3 is TGTGCTCTTGGGGAACTCGGGTTCCTACAGTCCTTAACTGGGGGATCTTCTTCTTTGTACACCGATAAACTCATCTTT. It is translated as CALGELGFLQSLTGGSSSLYTDKLIF.

J gene TRDJ1 was identified, but the V gene was not called; TRDD3, the table's D call, lacks a check against the DNA. The CDR3 sequence is 14 residues long. CDR3 nucleotides: TGTGCTCTTGGGGAAACGTCTGGGGGACGTAAACTCATCTTT. It encodes CALGETSGGRKLIF.

This clone was counted many times. A read error is the likely source, as a far larger clone sits one nucleotide away. The sample has other DNA sequences that encode this CDR3 too. This rearrangement joins TRDV2 to TRDJ1, with D uncertain. This CDR3 has 14 amino acids. The germline V gene has CDR1 GEAIGNYY and CDR2 EKD. V was trimmed by 2 bases and J by 0 bases, leaving 9 bases between them. CDR3 DNA sequence: TGTGCCTGTGACAAAGTAGGGGACACCGATAAACTCATCTTT. It translates to CACDKVGDTDKLIF.

This clone qualifies as large (0.1 to 1%). This sample includes further DNA sequences coding for the same CDR3. This chain connects TRDV2 to TRDJ1, with D perhaps matching TRDD3 (5 bases). CDR1 is GEAIGNYY, CDR2 EKD, per germline. V gave up 3 bases and J gave up 3 bases, with 19 bases separating them. The CDR3 runs to 16 residues. The CDR3 DNA follows: TGTGCCTGTGACCCTATTGGGAGATACAGAGCCGATAAACTCATCTTT. Its protein product is CACDPIGRYRADKLIF.

Worth noting for this clone: TCRdb attributes to this sequence the protein of a much larger clone, which differs from the DNA translation at residue 7; a read error is likely, and the protein displayed is translated from the DNA. The chain employs TRDV2 and TRDJ1, with 8 bases fitting TRDD3. With V trimmed by 0 bases and J by 0 bases, 8 bases remained unmatched. CDR3 length: 17 amino acids. CDR1 is GEAIGNYY and CDR2 is EKD in the germline V gene. The CDR3 here is CACDTVQGYGNTDKLIF. In nucleotides, the CDR3 is TGTGCCTGTGACACCGTGCAGGGATACGGTAACACCGATAAACTCATCTTT.

In this sample, this clone turned up a few times. For this DNA, TCRdb reports the protein of a much larger clone, which diverges at residue 6, most likely from a read error; the protein presented here is translated directly from the DNA. The chain links TRDV2 to TRDJ3; D not resolved. The V end was cut by 1 base, the J end by 0 bases, with 9 bases between. Germline loops: CDR1 GEAIGNYY, CDR2 EKD. The CDR3 sequence is 17 residues long. The CDR3 loop reads CACDTWPPSWDTRQMFF. Here the CDR3 DNA reads TGTGCCTGTGACACATGGCCCCCCTCCTGGGACACCCGACAGATGTTTTTC.

This clone has a count of ten or more. The V call is TRDV1, the J call TRDJ1; TRDD2 is a possible D gene (5 bases). The germline V and J ends were trimmed by 8 bases and 3 bases, with 19 bases remaining between them. The CDR3 covers 15 residues. Germline CDR1 is TSWWSYY and CDR2 is QGS. This CDR3 is CALNLPPVRADKLIF. CDR3 nucleotide sequence: TGTGCTCTTAATCTTCCCCCTGTCAGGGCCGATAAACTCATCTTT.